Listed here are 19 T cell receptor beta chains from one sample, sequenced in a study of T cells in Graves' hyperthyroidism and ophthalmopathy. The investigators amplified TCR beta CDR3 regions from RNA transcripts. The HTBI primer set served for first-round RT-PCR of the TCR CDR3. TCRdb processed the multiplex PCR reads anew with MiXCR; each CDR3 protein has one entry. The sample records 550,000 to 600,000 distinct CDR3 sequences, 13% to 15% being singletons. The sample taken for sequencing was blood. These receptors were taken from a woman between 18 and 29 years old with Graves' ophthalmopathy.

This clonotype showed up just a few times. The rearrangement uses TRBV6-1 and TRBJ2-5; the D gene is possibly TRBD2 (5 bases). Germline V gene data show CDR1 as MNHNS and CDR2 as SASEGT. The CDR3 loop spans 14 amino acids. V lost 2 bases to trimming and J lost 5 bases, with 12 bases between them. The CDR3 region is CASSELGRHETQYF. The CDR3 bases are TGTGCCAGCAGTGAATTGGGGAGACACGAGACCCAGTACTTC.

This clonotype was recorded at least ten times. The chain carries TRBV7-9 and TRBJ1-2; the match to TRBD1 covers 11 bases. Germline lookup yields CDR1 SEHNR and CDR2 FQNEAQ (reference sequence). This CDR3 is 14 amino acids long. With V trimmed by 6 bases and J by 8 bases, 8 bases remained unmatched. CDR3 bases: TGTGCCAGCAGTCAAGGACAGGGGGCGGGCGGCTACACCTTC. Encoded protein: CASSQGQGAGGYTF.

This clonotype has just a few counts. This sequence joins TRBV18 and TRBJ2-2; perhaps TRBD2 as D (5 bases). The length of the CDR3 is 15 residues. Germline CDR1 and CDR2: KGHSH and LQKENI. Trimming stripped 3 bases from V and 5 bases from J, with 13 bases between. In nucleotides, the CDR3 is TGTGCCAGCTCACCTCGGGAAGTGGATACCGGGGAGCTGTTTTTT. Translation gives CASSPREVDTGELFF.

This clonotype was seen many times. The gene calls are TRBV5-1 and TRBJ1-1; 7 nucleotides line up with TRBD1. J lost 2 bases, V lost 6 bases, and 7 bases had no gene match. The germline V gene has CDR1 SGHRS and CDR2 YFSETQ. The CDR3 has 14 residues. CDR3 nucleotides: TGCGCCAGCAAGCCAGGGACAGCTAACACTGAAGCTTTCTTT. As protein: CASKPGTANTEAFF.

This clonotype has at least ten counts. The chain employs TRBV20-1 and TRBJ2-3; D might be TRBD2 (5 bases). V was pared by 4 bases and J by 4 bases, with 18 bases between. The germline V gene encodes CDR1 DFQATT and CDR2 SNEGSKA (reference sequence). CDR3 size: 15 residues. DNA for the CDR3: TGCAGTGCTAAAGAGGCCCTAGCCCCCGCAGATACGCAGTATTTT. It translates to CSAKEALAPADTQYF.

The table lists this clonotype with a few counts. This clone may be a read error of a much larger clone one base away. The gene calls are TRBV6-2 or TRBV6-3 and TRBJ1-5; D remains ambiguous. The CDR3 totals 15 residues. Germline CDR1 is MNHEY and CDR2 is SVGEGT. The CDR3 sequence is CAGSYSGRSNQPQHF. The CDR3 DNA follows: TGTGCCGGCAGTTACTCTGGCAGAAGCAATCAGCCCCAGCATTTT.

This clonotype was found many times. As DNA, the CDR3 is TGTGCCAGCAGCCCAGGGCTGGGGACAGCCTCCTCCTACGAGCAGTACTTC. Its translation: CASSPGLGTASSYEQYF. This chain connects TRBV11-2 to TRBJ2-7; TRBD1 matches at 7 bases. J lost 0 bases, V lost 5 bases, and 13 bases had no gene match. This CDR3 has 17 residues. Germline V gene data show CDR1 as SGHAT and CDR2 as FQNNGV.

This clonotype was detected many times. This chain uses TRBV6-1 with TRBJ2-3; 7 bases map to TRBD2. The CDR3 sequence is 16 residues long. In germline, CDR1 is MNHNS, CDR2 SASEGT. V shed 5 bases, J shed 3 bases, and the junction held 11 bases outside the gene matches. This chain's CDR3 is CASSYASGGGTDTQYF. The CDR3 DNA follows: TGTGCCAGCAGTTACGCGTCGGGAGGTGGGACAGATACGCAGTATTTT.

Points on this clonotype: This sequence may be a read error, since a much larger clone differs from it by one base. V is TRBV2 and J is TRBJ1-6; D is ambiguous. V shed 5 bases and J shed 9 bases, with 17 bases lying between them. Germline lookup yields CDR1 SNHLY and CDR2 FYNNEI. This CDR3 has 15 residues. This chain's CDR3 is CASSPGSSPGSPLHF. DNA for the CDR3: TGTGCCAGCAGTCCGGGCAGCTCTCCCGGTTCACCCCTCCACTTT.

In this sample, this clonotype turned up many times. The chain is built from TRBV11-2 and TRBJ2-1, with D possibly TRBD1 on 5 matching bases. V was shortened by 1 base and J by 3 bases, with 10 bases between the two germline ends. Per germline, CDR1 SGHAT and CDR2 FQNNGV. This CDR3 region has 15 residues. CDR3 coding DNA: TGTGCCAGCAGCTTAGGGGGCGGAAACTACAATGAGCAGTTCTTC. Its protein product is CASSLGGGNYNEQFF. The whole variable domain, remainder taken from reference TRBV11-2 and TRBJ2-1, is EAGVAQSPRYKIIEKRQSVAFWCNPISGHATLYWYQQILGQGPKLLIQFQNNGVVDDSQLPKDRFSAERLKGVDSTLKIQPAKLEDSAVYLCASSLGGGNYNEQFFGPGTRLTVL.

This clonotype came up many times. The rearrangement joins TRBV6-2 or TRBV6-3 to TRBJ1-1; TRBD1 aligns across 10 bases. Per the germline V gene, CDR1 is MNHEY and CDR2 is SVGEGT. Trimming took 3 bases from V and 3 from J; bases not matched to a gene: 10. The CDR3 extends over 17 amino acids. In nucleotides, the CDR3 is TGTGCCAGCAGTTATGCGACCGGGACAGGGGCGTACACTGAAGCTTTCTTT. This codes for CASSYATGTGAYTEAFF.

Remarks on this clonotype: A clone one base away is much larger, so this may be a read error. The V and J genes are TRBV5-1 and TRBJ2-3, with 13 bases matching TRBD2. The V and J ends lost 4 bases and 8 bases, in that order; junction bases with no gene match: 7. CDR1 and CDR2 (germline): SGHRS, YFSETQ. The CDR3 is made up of 15 amino acids. The CDR3 loop reads CASSIGTSGVSTQYF. DNA for the CDR3: TGCGCCAGCAGCATCGGGACTAGCGGGGTAAGTACGCAGTATTTT.

The V and J genes are TRBV7-2 and TRBJ1-5; D remains unclear. V lost 5 bases and J 2 bases, leaving 16 bases between the germline ends. CDR3 length: 16 amino acids. CDR1 is SGHTA and CDR2 is FQGNSA in the germline V gene. The CDR3 loop is CASSRGPYGGNQPQHF. CDR3 bases: TGTGCCAGCAGCCGAGGGCCCTACGGTGGCAATCAGCCCCAGCATTTT.

At least ten counts were recorded for this clonotype. The chain is built from TRBV12-3 or TRBV12-4 and TRBJ1-6; D unresolved. CDR3 length: 16 residues. V was pared by 6 bases and J by 10 bases, with 22 bases between. DNA of the CDR3: TGTGCCAGCAGCAAATTGGGCGGTCAATTGTTCTCACCCCTCCACTTT. Amino acids: CASSKLGGQLFSPLHF.

This clonotype turned up a few times. The rearrangement links TRBV11-2 to TRBJ2-5; no definite D call. The CDR3 has 15 amino acids. CDR1 and CDR2 (germline): SGHAT, FQNNGV. V lost 5 bases to trimming and J lost 2 bases, with 15 bases between them. CDR3 bases: TGTGCCAGCAGCGTTACCCCGGTGGGTCAAGAGACCCAGTACTTC. It encodes CASSVTPVGQETQYF.

V is TRBV4-1 and J is TRBJ1-2; D call uncertain. CDR1 is MGHRA, CDR2 YSYEKL, per germline. The CDR3 is 13 amino acids. V was cut by 0 bases and J by 4 bases, with 6 bases left in between. For the CDR3, the DNA is TGCGCCAGCAGCCAAGAGTCGGGCTATGGCTACACCTTC. Translation: CASSQESGYGYTF.

This clonotype turned up a few times. The chain recombines TRBV4-1 with TRBJ2-7; 8 bases are a match to TRBD1. The CDR3 extends over 16 amino acids. Germline CDR1 MGHRA, CDR2 YSYEKL. The J segment lost 5 bases and the V segment lost 4 bases, leaving 13 bases of the junction unmatched. The CDR3 nucleotides are TGCGCCAGCAGCCTCATTGGACAGGGAGTCTACCACGAGCAGTACTTC. Encoded protein: CASSLIGQGVYHEQYF.

At least ten counts were recorded for this clonotype. This rearrangement joins TRBV7-3 to TRBJ1-1; D remains unclear. Germline CDR1 is SGHTA and CDR2 is FQGTGA. V was shortened by 1 base and J by 1 base, with 4 bases between the two germline ends. This CDR3 is built from 13 residues. DNA of the CDR3: TGTGCCAGCAGCTTAATGCAGAACACTGAAGCTTTCTTT. Translated: CASSLMQNTEAFF.

This clonotype was seen many times. The chain has TRBV28 and TRBJ2-1, with 9 nucleotides matching TRBD2. Germline V CDR1 and CDR2: MDHEN, SYDVKM. The J segment lost 6 bases and the V segment lost 6 bases, leaving 6 bases of the junction unmatched. The CDR3 loop spans 14 amino acids. This chain's CDR3 is CASRSAGGPNEQFF. The CDR3 DNA is TGTGCCAGCAGGTCGGCGGGAGGGCCCAATGAGCAGTTCTTC.